This T cell receptor beta chain was identified in a study of metastatic and nonmetastatic thyroid tumors (dated by TCRdb to the early 2020s). Background on the whole study: For patients with malignant and with benign thyroid disease, the researchers compared repertoires between peripheral blood samples and tumor or nodule tissue samples. Broader findings and caveats from the paper: TCR beta diversity was reported as significantly higher in malignant tumors than in benign nodules, in both blood and tumor samples.

Before undergoing thyroid surgery, none of the patients had been given any kind of treatment. The study retrospectively analysed patient clinical samples collected from about 2012 to 2019 using T-cell receptor beta sequencing. The CDR3 runs 16 residues from the cysteine to the phenylalanine. Solely the CDR3 DNA is kept, with 48 bases framed from the first base. The germline ends are 12 bases apart after V is trimmed by 0 bases and J by 6 bases. This clone was seen a few times. Its binding antigen is unknown. The sample holds no much larger clone one base away, and base qualities are not on file. The library was prepared using PCR. Sequencing instrument: Illumina HiSeq 4000. High-throughput sequencing was used to profile the TCR beta-chain CDR3 region of each patient. Turning to the authors' computational methods: The researchers built a classifier to tell apart papillary thyroid cancer patients with distant metastasis, based on CDR3 differences among clinicopathological groups. The Shannon index was used to assess repertoire diversity, and the Morisita-Horn index was used to assess tumor-blood repertoire similarity. Using fastp trimming at Q25 and MiXCR clonotype assembly, TCRdb reanalyzed the public sequencing data and kept in-frame beta chains. TCRdb, rather than the study authors, made the V and J calls. The sample includes about 22,000 clones, with roughly 15% observed a single time. Of the sample, about 14% falls within the top ten clones.

The rearranged chain carries TRBV12-3 or TRBV12-4 and TRBJ2-6; the D gene identity is not certain. The TCR comes from a female donor with papillary thyroid cancer or a benign thyroid nodule (not recorded which). Some clones in this sample may be carry-over from other donors' samples. Specimen: tumor tissue. The CDR3 is CASSLAGLKQANVLTF. In nucleotides, the sequence is TGTGCCAGCAGTTTAGCGGGATTGAAACAGGCCAACGTCCTGACTTTC.